What follows describes a single T cell receptor beta chain. This PCR relied on a set of 60 Vbeta primers and 13 Jbeta primers. Repertoires were generated with immunoSEQ multiplex PCR, while TCRdb's copy carries only in-frame clones and drops some. The sample records around 120,000 clones, roughly 82% being singletons. This entry comes from a study of cytomegalovirus exposure and HLA in healthy donors. With 4 bases removed from V and 9 bases from J, the gap between germline ends came to 10 bases. The germline V gene has CDR1 SNHLY and CDR2 FYNNEI. This CDR3 is built from 12 residues. This chain joins TRBV2 and TRBJ2-1; no firm D call. The sequenced material came from PBMCs. This TCR was recovered from a male donor in good health and CMV-seropositive. The chain's CDR3 is CASSGGWSEQFF. The CDR3 DNA reads as TGTGCCAGCAGTGGAGGTTGGAGTGAGCAGTTCTTC.